The clone carrying this T cell receptor (beta chain) has ten or more counts. These data are taken from a study of T cell repertoires in cytomegalovirus infection. TCRdb reanalysed the reads using MiXCR and keeps one entry per CDR3 protein. The sample carries 65,000 to 95,000 distinct CDR3 sequences, 3.7% recorded once. The CDR3 sequence is 13 residues long. Germline lookup yields CDR1 SGHTA and CDR2 FQGNSA. Trimming stripped 6 bases from V and 2 bases from J, with 11 bases between. The sample was PBMCs. This receptor was obtained from a human donor in good health (CMV status not recorded). Some clones in this sample may be carry-over from other donors' samples. The chain combines TRBV7-2 with TRBJ2-7, with D perhaps TRBD2 (5 bases). CDR3 nucleotides: TGTGCCAGCAGTTACGGGGAGACCTACGAGCAGTACTTC. It translates to CASSYGETYEQYF.